This TCR beta chain came from a study of shared clonotypes between healthy human individuals. Points from the study as a whole: Non-shared clonotypes had lower generation probabilities than those shared by all four donors. Depth of sequencing was expected to influence donor clonotype sharing. The authors sampled blood alone, and tissue repertoires likely differ.

Germline V gene lookup returns CDR1 SGHRS and CDR2 YFSETQ. The CDR3 spans 13 residues. Between the trimmed V and J ends, which lost 2 bases and 6 bases, there was a span of 9 bases. The authors divided CD4+ cells into CD45RA+ naive and CD45RA-negative memory subsets. To note about this clone: What it recognizes is unknown.

Only in-frame clones appear in the TCRdb table, and some are missing; sequencing was by immunoSEQ multiplex PCR. Of some 550,000 clones in the sample, about 96% were seen once. The chain employs TRBV5-1 and TRBJ2-1, with D unresolved. This receptor was taken from a woman aged 25 to 45 in good health. Sequencing used naive CD4+ T cells sorted from blood. The subset is: CD45RA+ positively selected. The CDR3 reads CASSFDPANEQFF. CDR3 bases: TGCGCCAGCAGCTTCGACCCGGCCAATGAGCAGTTCTTC.